One sample yielded the 21 T cell receptor beta chains listed below, sequenced in a study of blood T cell repertoires in COVID-19. Profiled with immunoSEQ multiplex PCR; TCRdb holds only in-frame clones, not every one. This table holds under 350,000 clones, roughly 90% found once. The sequenced sample consisted of peripheral blood. The source is a man aged 35 to 55 with acute or convalescent COVID-19.

The gene calls are TRBV13 and TRBJ2-7, with TRBD1 identical over 8 bases. This CDR3 has 14 residues. The germline gives CDR1 PRHDT, CDR2 FYEKMQ (reference sequence). The J segment lost 6 bases and the V segment lost 5 bases, leaving 9 bases of the junction unmatched. Here the CDR3 DNA reads TGTGCCAGCAGCGCCCGACAGGGGATGGGCGAGCAGTACTTC. Residues: CASSARQGMGEQYF.

The gene calls are TRBV5-4 and TRBJ2-3; TRBD1 aligns across 10 bases. Germline V CDR1 and CDR2: SGHNT, YYREEE (reference sequence). This CDR3 is 15 amino acids long. The junction had 2 bases not matched to a gene; V was cut back by 4 bases and J by 0 bases. The CDR3 nucleotides read TGTGCCAGCAGCCCGGGACAGGGGAGCACAGATACGCAGTATTTT. Translating gives CASSPGQGSTDTQYF. The whole variable domain, filled in from reference TRBV5-4 and TRBJ2-3, reads ETGVTQSPTHLIKTRGQQVTLRCSSQSGHNTVSWYQQALGQGPQFIFQYYREEENGRGNFPPRFSGLQFPNYSSELNVNALELDDSALYLCASSPGQGSTDTQYFGPGTRLTVL.

The chain is built from TRBV5-8 and TRBJ1-1; D perhaps matches TRBD1 (5 bases). The germline CDR1 and CDR2 sequences are SGHTS and YDEGEE. This CDR3 is 15 amino acids long. V lost 0 bases and J lost 3, with 12 bases in between. CDR3 nucleotides: TGTGCCAGCAGCTTGGGGAAGGGGAGGGACACTGAAGCTTTCTTT. Amino acids: CASSLGKGRDTEAFF.

V usage is TRBV5-6 and J usage is TRBJ2-2; D remains ambiguous. The CDR3 spans 15 residues. V shed 0 bases and J shed 3 bases, with 9 bases lying between them. Germline V CDR1 and CDR2: SGHDT, YYEEEE. The CDR3, as DNA: TGTGCCAGCAGCTTGGAACTGCCGGACACCGGGGAGCTGTTTTTT. This sequence encodes CASSLELPDTGELFF.

The chain links TRBV19 to TRBJ1-1; D gene ambiguous. Trimming took 2 bases from V and 4 from J, leaving 11 bases between them. The CDR3 is 14 residues long. CDR1 and CDR2 from the germline V gene are LNHDA and SQIVND (reference sequence). The CDR3 spells CASSISGISTEAFF. DNA for the CDR3: TGTGCCAGTAGTATATCCGGGATTTCCACTGAAGCTTTCTTT.

The chain carries TRBV6-5 and TRBJ1-1; no firm D call. Germline CDR1 MNHEY, CDR2 SVGAGI. The ends were cut back, 6 bases at V and 2 bases at J, with 13 bases in the middle. The CDR3 loop spans 14 amino acids. The chain's CDR3 is CASSARRDNTEAFF. The CDR3 nucleotides are TGTGCCAGCAGCGCACGACGGGATAACACTGAAGCTTTCTTT.

The chain employs TRBV6-5 and TRBJ2-7, with a weak D call TRBD1 (5 bases). V was cut by 2 bases and J by 3 bases, with 14 bases left in between. CDR1 is MNHEY and CDR2 is SVGAGI in the germline V gene. The CDR3 is 15 amino acids. The CDR3 DNA reads TGTGCCAGCAGTTACGGGGCGGCAGCCGGCTACGAGCAGTACTTC. Its protein is CASSYGAAAGYEQYF.

The genes are TRBV10-3 and TRBJ1-1, with D perhaps TRBD1 (6 bases). The germline gives CDR1 ENHRY, CDR2 SYGVKD. V lost 6 bases and J lost 2, with 10 bases in between. The CDR3 is 13 residues long. CDR3 DNA: TGTGCCATCAGCGAACAGGGAAACACTGAAGCTTTCTTT. Its protein is CAISEQGNTEAFF.

This chain links TRBV7-2 with TRBJ2-1; unclear D gene. Germline values: CDR1 SGHTA, CDR2 FQGNSA. This CDR3 comprises 14 residues. The V end lost 0 bases, the J end lost 4 bases, and 7 bases lay between the germline ends. The CDR3 region has the DNA TGTGCCAGCAGCTTAGCGCGGCTTTACAATGAGCAGTTCTTC. Its protein is CASSLARLYNEQFF.

The CDR3 loop is CASSWTGGDNEQFF. The CDR3 DNA is TGTGCCAGCAGCTGGACCGGAGGGGACAATGAGCAGTTCTTC. This chain links TRBV11-2 with TRBJ2-1, with D tentatively TRBD2 (6 bases). This CDR3 region has 14 residues. The germline gives CDR1 SGHAT, CDR2 FQNNGV. Trimming pared 4 bases from V and 5 bases from J, leaving 12 bases between.

V and J are TRBV27 and TRBJ1-1; the D is unclear. Deletions cut 2 bases from V and 1 base from J, with 5 bases between. CDR1 and CDR2 (germline): MNHEY, SMNVEV (reference sequence). CDR3 length equals 13 residues. The CDR3 is CASSLQRNTEAFF. CDR3 coding DNA: TGTGCCAGCAGTTTACAGCGGAACACTGAAGCTTTCTTT.

The chain joins TRBV19 to TRBJ2-1; D perhaps matches TRBD2 (6 bases). The germline gives CDR1 LNHDA, CDR2 SQIVND (reference sequence). V lost 2 bases, J lost 2 bases, and 16 bases lay in between. This CDR3 has 17 amino acids. Here the CDR3 DNA reads TGTGCCAGTAGTATACCCCGGGGAGGCTTAACCTACAATGAGCAGTTCTTC. It specifies CASSIPRGGLTYNEQFF.

The chain employs TRBV7-2 and TRBJ2-1; D not resolved. Between the trimmed V and J ends, which lost 1 base and 2 bases, there was a span of 12 bases. Germline-derived CDR1 and CDR2 are SGHTA and FQGNSA. There are 16 residues in the CDR3. For the CDR3, the DNA is TGTGCCAGCAGCTTAGGAGCAACTTCAACCTACAATGAGCAGTTCTTC. It translates to CASSLGATSTYNEQFF. Looking up the rest from reference TRBV7-2 and TRBJ2-1 gives the full variable domain: GAGVSQSPSNKVTEKGKDVELRCDPISGHTALYWYRQSLGQGLEFLIYFQGNSAPDKSGLPSDRFSAERTGGSVSTLTIQRTQQEDSAVYLCASSLGATSTYNEQFFGPGTRLTVL.

V is TRBV3-1 (or the pseudogene TRBV3-2) and J is TRBJ1-1; TRBD1 agrees at 7 bases. This CDR3 is built from 15 residues. CDR1 LGHDT and CDR2 YNNKEL come from the germline V gene (reference sequence). After removal of 4 bases from V and 1 base from J, the junction contained 6 bases not matched to a gene. CDR3 nucleotide sequence: TGTGCCAGCAGCCGACCCACAGGGGCGAACACTGAAGCTTTCTTT. Translating it yields CASSRPTGANTEAFF.

For the CDR3, the DNA is TGTGCCAGCAGCCAACAGATGAACACTGAAGCTTTCTTT. Residues: CASSQQMNTEAFF. The chain is built from TRBV7-8 and TRBJ1-1; D not resolved. Trimming stripped 5 bases from V and 0 bases from J, with 7 bases between. This CDR3 spans 13 amino acids. Germline V gives CDR1 SGHVS, CDR2 FQNEAQ.

The chain combines TRBV5-1 with TRBJ1-1; the match to TRBD1 covers 12 bases. V shed 1 base and J 8 bases; nucleotides not matched to a gene: 6. The CDR3 runs 15 residues. CDR1 and CDR2 (germline): SGHRS, YFSETQ. In DNA, the CDR3 is TGCGCCAGCAGCTTGTTGGGACAGGGGGCGAGGGAAGCTTTCTTT. Protein sequence: CASSLLGQGAREAFF.

The chain recombines TRBV12-3 or TRBV12-4 with TRBJ1-1, with D tentatively TRBD1 (5 bases). V gave up 5 bases and J gave up 6 bases, with 13 bases separating them. This CDR3 is built from 13 residues. DNA for the CDR3: TGTGCCAGCAGTCGGGACTTCGGTTCTGAAGCTTTCTTT. It specifies CASSRDFGSEAFF.

This clone was observed a handful of times. This chain joins TRBV9 and TRBJ1-5; D gene uncertain. The CDR3 is 15 amino acids. Trimming pared 4 bases from V and 0 bases from J, leaving 11 bases between. Germline V gives CDR1 SGDLS, CDR2 YYNGEE. The CDR3 DNA is TGTGCCAGCAGCCCAGGACTGTTTAGCAATCAGCCCCAGCATTTT. Protein sequence: CASSPGLFSNQPQHF.

This chain uses TRBV4-1 with TRBJ2-4; D is possibly TRBD2 (6 bases). The CDR3 extends over 18 amino acids. V lost 4 bases, J lost 0 bases, and 19 bases lay in between. CDR1 is MGHRA and CDR2 is YSYEKL in the germline V gene. As DNA, the CDR3 is TGCGCCAGCAGCCCCGGCCCCGCGGGAAATTTAGCCAAAAACATTCAGTACTTC. Its protein is CASSPGPAGNLAKNIQYF.

V usage is TRBV4-1 and J usage is TRBJ2-7; 13 bases are a match to TRBD2. Losses at the gene ends were 0 bases for V and 3 bases for J; bases not matched to a gene: 5. Germline V gives CDR1 MGHRA, CDR2 YSYEKL. CDR3 length: 17 amino acids. DNA for the CDR3: TGCGCCAGCAGCCAAGAGCTAGGACTAGCGGGGGACTACGAGCAGTACTTC. The encoded protein is CASSQELGLAGDYEQYF.

The chain couples TRBV12-5 to TRBJ1-4; D is unclear. With 3 bases removed from V and 0 bases from J, the gap between germline ends came to 11 bases. The CDR3 runs to 16 residues. Germline CDR1 LGHNT, CDR2 FRNRAP. The CDR3 region is CASGFSPGATNEKLFF. In nucleotides, the CDR3 is TGTGCTAGTGGTTTCTCGCCGGGTGCAACTAATGAAAAACTGTTTTTT.